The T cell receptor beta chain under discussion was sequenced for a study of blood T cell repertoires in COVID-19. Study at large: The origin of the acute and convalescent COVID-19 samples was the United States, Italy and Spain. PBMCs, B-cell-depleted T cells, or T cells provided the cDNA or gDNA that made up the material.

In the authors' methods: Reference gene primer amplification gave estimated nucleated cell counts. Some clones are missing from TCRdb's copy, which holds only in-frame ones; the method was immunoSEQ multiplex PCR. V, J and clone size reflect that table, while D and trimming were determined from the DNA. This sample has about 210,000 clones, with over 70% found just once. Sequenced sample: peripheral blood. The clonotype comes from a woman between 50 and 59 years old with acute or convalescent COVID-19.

CDR3 sequence (DNA): TGTGCCAGCATGAAGACAGGGTCGCTGAACACTGAAGCTTTCTTT. Its protein product is CASMKTGSLNTEAFF. This rearrangement joins TRBV25-1 to TRBJ1-1, with 7 bases identical to TRBD1. With V trimmed by 7 bases and J by 0 bases, 8 bases remained unmatched. Germline CDR1 and CDR2: MGHDK and SYGVNS. The CDR3 is 15 amino acids.